Below are 15 T cell receptor beta chains sequenced from a single sample in a study of graft-versus-host responses after intestinal transplantation. For these receptors, no antigen is known. The assay was immunoSEQ multiplex PCR, and TCRdb's table has in-frame clones only and misses some. The repertoire consists of roughly 130,000 clones, with roughly 91% occurring once and the leading ten covering about 0.18%. Sequenced material: unstimulated CD4+ T cells sorted from spleen or lymph node cells, taken before intestinal transplant. All receptors come from a human donor who received an intestinal transplant.

The chain couples TRBV4-1 to TRBJ2-5; 8 bases are shared with TRBD1. Germline CDR1 MGHRA, CDR2 YSYEKL. The CDR3 covers 14 residues. J gave up 3 bases and V 5 bases, and 5 bases lay outside the gene matches. In DNA form, the CDR3 reads TGCGCCAGCAGCTTCCAGGGGGCTGAAGAGACCCAGTACTTC. Residues: CASSFQGAEETQYF.

V usage is TRBV10-1 and J usage is TRBJ1-1; no clear D gene. This CDR3 contains 15 residues. The V gene lost 3 bases and the J gene lost 1 base, with 12 bases spanning the gap. The germline gives CDR1 WNHNN, CDR2 SYGVQD (reference sequence). The CDR3 is CASSDRGQQNTEAFF. The DNA for the CDR3 is TGCGCCAGCAGTGATCGAGGGCAGCAGAACACTGAAGCTTTCTTT.

A single count supports this clone. Other DNA sequences from this sample encode an identical CDR3 as well. The chain links TRBV6-1 to TRBJ1-1; no reliable D call. The ends were cut back, 4 bases at V and 0 bases at J, with 6 bases in the middle. This CDR3 is built from 13 residues. The germline V gene encodes CDR1 MNHNS and CDR2 SASEGT. The CDR3 is CASSGTLNTEAFF. CDR3 nucleotides: TGTGCCAGCAGTGGGACTCTGAACACTGAAGCTTTCTTT.

The chain is built from TRBV14 and TRBJ2-1; D tentatively reads TRBD1 or TRBD2 (6 bases each). Trimming pared 2 bases from V and 9 bases from J, leaving 23 bases between. Germline values: CDR1 SGHDN, CDR2 FVKESK. This CDR3 spans 17 amino acids. The CDR3 protein is CASSQKRVGGGNSEQFF. The CDR3 region has the DNA TGTGCCAGCAGCCAAAAAAGAGTCGGGGGCGGAAACAGTGAGCAGTTCTTC.

The chain is built from TRBV21-1 and TRBJ2-7; TRBD2, the table's D call, lacks a check against the DNA. TRBV21-1 is recorded as a pseudogene. CDR3 length equals 16 residues. This chain's CDR3 is CASSKDGSRDTYEQYF. In DNA, the CDR3 is TGTGCCAGCAGCAAAGACGGGAGTAGGGATACCTACGAGCAGTACTTC.

The V gene is TRBV11-2, the J gene TRBJ2-5; TRBD2 is a possible D gene (7 bases). CDR3 size: 16 residues. V lost 5 bases to trimming and J lost 1 base, with 17 bases between them. In germline, CDR1 is SGHAT, CDR2 FQNNGV. DNA of the CDR3: TGTGCCAGCAGCCCCGTAGGGGGGGGCAGCCAAGAGACCCAGTACTTC. It yields the protein CASSPVGGGSQETQYF. Filled out from reference TRBV11-2 and TRBJ2-5, the complete variable domain reads EAGVAQSPRYKIIEKRQSVAFWCNPISGHATLYWYQQILGQGPKLLIQFQNNGVVDDSQLPKDRFSAERLKGVDSTLKIQPAKLEDSAVYLCASSPVGGGSQETQYFGPGTRLLVL.

J is TRBJ1-5 and V is TRBV9, with D unresolved. Germline V gene sequence: CDR1 SGDLS, CDR2 YYNGEE. This CDR3 spans 13 amino acids. Trimming removed 4 bases at V and 6 bases at J, with 11 bases between. CDR3 sequence reads: CASSRRDGQPQHF. The CDR3 DNA follows: TGTGCCAGCAGCCGGAGGGATGGTCAGCCCCAGCATTTT. Variable domain in full (rest from reference TRBV9 and TRBJ1-5): DSGVTQTPKHLITATGQRVTLRCSPRSGDLSVYWYQQSLDQGLQFLIQYYNGEERAKGNILERFSAQQFPDLHSELNLSSLELGDSALYFCASSRRDGQPQHFGDGTRLSIL.

The CDR3 spells CASSPQKGNTIYF. CDR3 sequence (DNA): TGTGCCAGCAGTCCGCAAAAAGGAAACACCATATATTTT. The V call is TRBV6-5, the J call TRBJ1-3; D remains unclear. V gave up 5 bases and J gave up 4 bases, with 9 bases separating them. This CDR3 is 13 amino acids long. Germline V gives CDR1 MNHEY, CDR2 SVGAGI.

With respect to this clone: A junction boundary mismatches the germline segment, possibly from a read error. The chain employs TRBV5-1 and TRBJ2-7, with D tentatively TRBD1 (6 bases). Germline V gene data show CDR1 as SGHRS and CDR2 as YFSETQ. The CDR3 covers 14 residues. DNA of the CDR3: TGCGCCAGCAGCATCCGGGACACCTCCTACGGGCAGTACTTC. Amino acid sequence: CASSIRDTSYGQYF. The full variable domain, in which reference TRBV5-1 and TRBJ2-7 provide the parts outside the CDR3, is KAGVTQTPRYLIKTRGQQVTLSCSPISGHRSVSWYQQTPGQGLQFLFEYFSETQRNKGNFPGRFSGRQFSNSRSEMNVSTLELGDSALYLCASSIRDTSYGQYFGPGTRLTVT.

The chain couples TRBV10-3 to TRBJ2-7; either TRBD1 or TRBD2 may fit D (5 bases each). V lost 7 bases to trimming and J lost 6 bases, with 10 bases between them. The length of the CDR3 is 11 residues. Germline lookup yields CDR1 ENHRY and CDR2 SYGVKD. In nucleotides, the CDR3 is TGTGCCATCAAGGGACCCACCGAGCAGTACTTC. As protein: CAIKGPTEQYF.

The chain couples TRBV30 to TRBJ1-1; possible D gene TRBD1, 5 bases. Germline-derived CDR1 and CDR2 are GTSNPN and SVGIG (reference sequence). CDR3 size: 13 residues. Between the trimmed V and J ends, which lost 0 bases and 3 bases, there was a span of 8 bases. This CDR3 is CAWSVRGDTEAFF. The CDR3 DNA is TGTGCCTGGAGTGTCCGGGGGGACACTGAAGCTTTCTTT.

This clone has a single count. V and J are TRBV27 and TRBJ2-2; TRBD1 might be the D (6 bases). The CDR3 contains 13 residues. Trimming took 2 bases from V and 9 from J, leaving 10 bases between them. Germline CDR1 is MNHEY and CDR2 is SMNVEV (reference sequence). CDR3 protein: CASSLQGIRELFF. CDR3 DNA: TGTGCCAGCAGTTTACAGGGGATCCGGGAGCTGTTTTTT.

V usage is TRBV19 and J usage is TRBJ1-1, with TRBD1 as a possible D gene (5 bases). From germline, CDR1 is LNHDA and CDR2 SQIVND (reference sequence). Trimming left V 5 bases short and J 4 bases short, with 14 bases between. The CDR3 has 14 amino acids. The CDR3 sequence is CASSWGESGTEAFF. CDR3 nucleotides: TGTGCCAGTAGTTGGGGGGAGTCGGGCACTGAAGCTTTCTTT.

The chain has TRBV19 and TRBJ1-5; possibly TRBD1 for D (5 bases). The CDR3 has 14 residues. Trimming removed 5 bases from V and 3 bases from J, with 11 bases in between. CDR1 LNHDA and CDR2 SQIVND come from the germline V gene (reference sequence). The CDR3 DNA reads as TGTGCCAGTAGTCGGACACAGCCCAATCAGCCCCAGCATTTT. Encoded protein: CASSRTQPNQPQHF. Full variable domain (remainder filled in from reference TRBV19 and TRBJ1-5): DGGITQSPKYLFRKEGQNVTLSCEQNLNHDAMYWYRQDPGQGLRLIYYSQIVNDFQKGDIAEGYSVSREKKESFPLTVTSAQKNPTAFYLCASSRTQPNQPQHFGDGTRLSIL.

This clone was counted a few times. The J gene is TRBJ2-5, the V gene TRBV6-1; 10 nucleotides line up with TRBD1. CDR1 and CDR2 from the germline V gene are MNHNS and SASEGT. CDR3 length: 14 amino acids. Losses at the gene ends were 4 bases for V and 6 bases for J; bases not matched to a gene: 5. The DNA for the CDR3 is TGTGCCAGCAGTGGGTGGGGACAGGGGAAGACCCAGTACTTC. It encodes CASSGWGQGKTQYF.